This TCR beta chain was retrieved from a study of cytomegalovirus exposure and HLA in healthy donors. Across the study: From roughly 180 million T cells, an earlier analysis saw around 120 million unique TCR beta sequences.

The CDR3 is 15 residues long. Per the germline V gene, CDR1 is SNHLY and CDR2 is FYNNEI. V gave up 6 bases and J gave up 6 bases; unmatched junction bases: 10. This clone occurred once. Its antigen remains unidentified. Study-wide results and caveats: Later work found most CMV-associated TCR beta chains apparently HLA-restricted. Earlier results showed most TCR beta V segments being productive about 90% or about 30% of the time.

PCR employed 60 Vbeta and 13 Jbeta primers. TCRdb keeps only in-frame clones here, not all; method: immunoSEQ multiplex PCR. The sample holds about 140,000 clones; 83% are singletons and the top ten take 1.5%. The sequenced sample consisted of PBMCs. The receptor was isolated from a man between 40 and 49 years old in good health and CMV-seronegative. The chain recombines TRBV2 with TRBJ2-1, with TRBD1 identical over 8 bases. The CDR3 DNA reads as TGTGCCAGCAGCATACAACCGGGACAGGCCAATGAGCAGTTCTTC. Residues: CASSIQPGQANEQFF.